This TCR beta chain was documented in a study of T cells in localized non-small cell lung cancer. Findings of the study overall: The study detected a median about 57 of the top 100 tumor clones in adjacent lung. Peak T cell clonality was found in uninvolved adjacent lung, exceeding tumor. It remains possible that heterogeneity exists, since only one tumor region was sequenced. Higher adjacent-lung clonality was associated with shorter survival.

Sequencing was performed with immunoSEQ multiplex PCR; in TCRdb, only in-frame clones are kept and a portion is missing. The sample includes approximately 30,000 clones, approximately 90% of them seen just once. The ends lost 3 bases at V and 4 bases at J; junction bases unmatched: 5. CDR3 length: 15 residues. CDR1 and CDR2 from the germline V gene are SGHNT and YYREEE (reference sequence). Worth noting for this clone: The antigen is undetermined.

The chain uses TRBV5-4 and TRBJ2-1; 9 bases map to TRBD1. The sequencing used peripheral blood, collected before any cancer treatment. This clonotype was obtained from a woman aged 18-49 years with stage I lung adenocarcinoma. CDR3 residues: CASSSPGQGYNEQFF. The DNA of the CDR3 is TGTGCCAGCAGCTCACCGGGACAGGGATACAATGAGCAGTTCTTC. Combining the CDR3 with reference TRBV5-4 and TRBJ2-1 gives the whole variable domain ETGVTQSPTHLIKTRGQQVTLRCSSQSGHNTVSWYQQALGQGPQFIFQYYREEENGRGNFPPRFSGLQFPNYSSELNVNALELDDSALYLCASSSPGQGYNEQFFGPGTRLTVL.